Below are 8 T cell receptor beta chains sequenced from a single sample in a study of graft-versus-host responses after intestinal transplantation. No antigen has been assigned to these receptors. Measured with immunoSEQ multiplex PCR; TCRdb has only the in-frame clones, and not every one. The table records 25,000 to 30,000 clones, roughly 82% of them present only once. The sample in question was unstimulated CD4+ T cells sorted from spleen or lymph node cells, obtained before intestinal transplant. The receptors shown here come from a human donor who received an intestinal transplant.

This clone was seen more than once but under ten times. The rearrangement links TRBV7-9 to TRBJ1-1; D call uncertain. Germline assignment: CDR1 SEHNR and CDR2 FQNEAQ (reference sequence). This CDR3 is 13 amino acids long. Trimming left V 4 bases short and J 2 bases short, with 8 bases between. The DNA of the CDR3 is TGTGCCAGCAGCTCCCTCGGTAACACTGAAGCTTTCTTT. The encoded protein is CASSSLGNTEAFF. Full variable domain (outside the CDR3, taken from reference TRBV7-9 and TRBJ1-1): DTGVSQNPRHKITKRGQNVTFRCDPISEHNRLYWYRQTLGQGPEFLTYFQNEAQLEKSRLLSDRFSAERPKGSFSTLEIQRTEQGDSAMYLCASSSLGNTEAFFGQGTRLTVV.

This clone was counted only a few times. The genes are TRBV6-1 and TRBJ2-7; D possibly corresponds to TRBD2 (5 bases). The CDR3 totals 15 residues. V lost 6 bases to trimming and J lost 2 bases, with 17 bases between them. The germline gives CDR1 MNHNS, CDR2 SASEGT. The CDR3 sequence is CASSLRSGITYEQYF. CDR3 sequence (DNA): TGTGCCAGCAGCCTAAGGAGCGGAATAACCTACGAGCAGTACTTC.

The chain has TRBV9 and TRBJ2-3; TRBD1 agrees at 8 bases. The CDR3 spans 16 residues. CDR1 is SGDLS and CDR2 is YYNGEE in the germline V gene. With V trimmed by 7 bases and J by 2 bases, 12 bases remained unmatched. CDR3 region: CASGFGGTGITDTQYF. CDR3 nucleotides: TGTGCCAGCGGCTTCGGCGGGACAGGCATCACAGATACGCAGTATTTT.

J is TRBJ2-7 and V is TRBV7-9; TRBD2 is a possible D gene (6 bases). V shed 3 bases and J shed 2 bases, with 20 bases lying between them. The CDR3 length is 17 residues. CDR1 is SEHNR and CDR2 is FQNEAQ in the germline V gene (reference sequence). The CDR3: CASSFGVTERAPYEQYF. The CDR3 coding sequence is TGTGCCAGCAGCTTTGGAGTCACGGAGCGGGCCCCCTACGAGCAGTACTTC. Filled out from reference TRBV7-9 and TRBJ2-7, the complete variable domain reads DTGVSQNPRHKITKRGQNVTFRCDPISEHNRLYWYRQTLGQGPEFLTYFQNEAQLEKSRLLSDRFSAERPKGSFSTLEIQRTEQGDSAMYLCASSFGVTERAPYEQYFGPGTRLTVT.

A single count supports this clone. The rearrangement uses TRBV5-1 and TRBJ1-6; 8 bases agree with TRBD1. J lost 0 bases, V lost 4 bases, and 6 bases had no gene match. The CDR3 loop spans 17 amino acids. The germline gives CDR1 SGHRS, CDR2 YFSETQ. CDR3 coding DNA: TGCGCCAGCAGCCACAGGGGGTCATCCTCCTATAATTCACCCCTCCACTTT. It translates to CASSHRGSSSYNSPLHF.

This rearrangement joins TRBV9 to TRBJ2-4, with D maybe TRBD2 (6 bases). This CDR3 region has 16 residues. Germline assignment: CDR1 SGDLS and CDR2 YYNGEE. Trimming took 2 bases from V and 8 from J, leaving 20 bases between them. CDR3 nucleotide sequence: TGTGCCAGCAGCGTGACCTCCTCGGGGCCGGGGGACATTCAGTACTTC. Protein sequence: CASSVTSSGPGDIQYF. Complete variable domain (other parts from reference TRBV9 and TRBJ2-4): DSGVTQTPKHLITATGQRVTLRCSPRSGDLSVYWYQQSLDQGLQFLIQYYNGEERAKGNILERFSAQQFPDLHSELNLSSLELGDSALYFCASSVTSSGPGDIQYFGAGTRLSVL.

The rearrangement joins TRBV28 to TRBJ2-5; TRBD1 might be the D (5 bases). CDR3 length: 14 amino acids. Per the germline V gene, CDR1 is MDHEN and CDR2 is SYDVKM. Trimming stripped 4 bases from V and 7 bases from J, with 16 bases between. DNA of the CDR3: TGTGCCAGCAGTTCTGCTCAGGGCTTACGGACCCAGTACTTC. Translating it yields CASSSAQGLRTQYF. The full variable domain, with the rest looked up from reference TRBV28 and TRBJ2-5, is DVKVTQSSRYLVKRTGEKVFLECVQDMDHENMFWYRQDPGLGLRLIYFSYDVKMKEKGDIPEGYSVSREKKERFSLILESASTNQTSMYLCASSSAQGLRTQYFGPGTRLLVL.

The V call is TRBV18, the J call TRBJ2-7, with 9 bases that match TRBD1. The J segment lost 3 bases and the V segment lost 6 bases, leaving 6 bases of the junction unmatched. CDR3 size: 14 residues. Germline CDR1 and CDR2: KGHSH and LQKENI. CDR3 bases: TGTGCCAGCTCTTCGGACAGGGGTGACTACGAGCAGTACTTC. Translated, it gives CASSSDRGDYEQYF.